The source of this TCR beta chain is a study of blood T cells in healthy people across ages. Study as a whole: With template switching, about one barcoded beta molecule was captured per two T cells.

Study-level findings and limits: Expanded clonotype shifts may have been confounded, as the donors had an unknown CMV status. Roughly linear age-related decline in beta diversity appeared, significant by age about 40.

A second PCR of roughly 7 to 11 cycles used a sample-barcoded 5' primer and a J-beta primer mix. TCRdb redid the calling of the 5' RACE reads with MiXCR, one entry per CDR3 protein. The sample yields about 970,000 distinct CDR3 sequences, roughly half seen once. Germline lookup yields CDR1 MNHEY and CDR2 SVGEGT. This CDR3 has 15 residues. The trim removed 2 bases at V and 7 bases at J, leaving 1 base unmatched. PBMCs numbering at least 6.5 million were isolated per sample. This clonotype was seen a few times. Antigen: not known. This TCR was sampled from a woman aged 55-69 years in good health. The chain uses TRBV6-2 or TRBV6-3 and TRBJ2-1, with TRBD2 matching 14 bases. The sample was blood. Here the CDR3 reads CASSYRTSGRNEQFF. CDR3 DNA: TGTGCCAGCAGTTACCGGACTAGCGGGAGGAATGAGCAGTTCTTC.